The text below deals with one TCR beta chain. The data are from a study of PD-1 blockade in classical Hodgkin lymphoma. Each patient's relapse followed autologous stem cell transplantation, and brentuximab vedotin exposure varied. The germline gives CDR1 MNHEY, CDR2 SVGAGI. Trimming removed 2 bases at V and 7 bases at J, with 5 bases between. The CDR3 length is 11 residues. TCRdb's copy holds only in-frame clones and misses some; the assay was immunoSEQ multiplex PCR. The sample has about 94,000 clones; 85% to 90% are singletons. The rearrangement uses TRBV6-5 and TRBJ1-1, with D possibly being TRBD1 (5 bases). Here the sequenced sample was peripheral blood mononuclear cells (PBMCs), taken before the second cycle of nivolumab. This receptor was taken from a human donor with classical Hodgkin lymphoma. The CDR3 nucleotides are TGTGCCAGCAGTTACGGGGGTGAAGCTTTCTTT. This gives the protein CASSYGGEAFF.